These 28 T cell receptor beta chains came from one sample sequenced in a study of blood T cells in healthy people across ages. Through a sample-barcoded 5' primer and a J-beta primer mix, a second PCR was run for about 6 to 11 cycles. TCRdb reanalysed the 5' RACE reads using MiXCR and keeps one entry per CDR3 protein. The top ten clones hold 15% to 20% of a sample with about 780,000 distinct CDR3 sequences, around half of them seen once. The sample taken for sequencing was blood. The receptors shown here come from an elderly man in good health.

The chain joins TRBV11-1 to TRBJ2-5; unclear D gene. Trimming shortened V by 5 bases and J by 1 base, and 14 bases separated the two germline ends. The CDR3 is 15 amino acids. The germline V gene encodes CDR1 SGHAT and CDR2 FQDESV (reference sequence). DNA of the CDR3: TGTGCCAGCAGCCCGTACGGACGGCTCCAAGAGACCCAGTACTTC. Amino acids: CASSPYGRLQETQYF.

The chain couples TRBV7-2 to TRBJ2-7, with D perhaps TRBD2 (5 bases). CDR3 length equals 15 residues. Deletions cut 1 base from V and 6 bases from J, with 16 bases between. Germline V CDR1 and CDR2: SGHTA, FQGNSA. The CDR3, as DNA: TGTGCCAGCAGCTTAGTCGCTAGCCCCTCCGCCGAGCAGTACTTC. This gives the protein CASSLVASPSAEQYF.

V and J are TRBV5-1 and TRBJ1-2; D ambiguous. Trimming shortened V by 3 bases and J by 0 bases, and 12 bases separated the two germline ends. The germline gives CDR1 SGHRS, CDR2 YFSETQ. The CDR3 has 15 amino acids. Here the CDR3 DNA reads TGCGCCAGCAGCTCAAACCTTGACTCTAACTATGGCTACACCTTC. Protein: CASSSNLDSNYGYTF.

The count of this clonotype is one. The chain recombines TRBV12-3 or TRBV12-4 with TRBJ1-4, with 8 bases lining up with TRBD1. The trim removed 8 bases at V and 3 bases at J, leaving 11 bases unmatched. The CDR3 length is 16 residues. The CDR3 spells CASAQSQGQANEKLFF. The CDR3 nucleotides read TGTGCCAGCGCACAAAGCCAGGGACAGGCTAATGAAAAACTGTTTTTT.

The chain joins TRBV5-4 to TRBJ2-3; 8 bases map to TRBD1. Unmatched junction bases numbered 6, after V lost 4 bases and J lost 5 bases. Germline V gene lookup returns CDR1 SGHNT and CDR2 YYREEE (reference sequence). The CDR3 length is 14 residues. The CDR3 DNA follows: TGTGCCAGCAGCCAGGACAGGGAAGTAGATACGCAGTATTTT. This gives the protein CASSQDREVDTQYF.

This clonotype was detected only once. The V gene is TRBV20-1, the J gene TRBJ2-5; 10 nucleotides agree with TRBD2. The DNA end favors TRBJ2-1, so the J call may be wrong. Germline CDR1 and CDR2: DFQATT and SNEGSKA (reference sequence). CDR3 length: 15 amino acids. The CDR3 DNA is TGCAGTGCCTACCAAGGACTAGCGGTTCAAGAGACCCAGTTCTTC. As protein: CSAYQGLAVQETQFF.

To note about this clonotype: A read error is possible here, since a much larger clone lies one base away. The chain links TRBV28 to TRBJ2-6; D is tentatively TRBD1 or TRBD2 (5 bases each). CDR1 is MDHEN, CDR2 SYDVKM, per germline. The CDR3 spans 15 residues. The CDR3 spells CASTRAGAGANALTF. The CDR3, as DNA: TGTGCCAGCACCCGGGCCGGGGCTGGGGCCAACGCCCTGACTTTC.

This CDR3 reads CASSPSAGLAGDPSSYNEQFF. The CDR3 coding sequence is TGTGCCAGCAGCCCATCGGCGGGACTAGCGGGGGACCCGAGCTCCTACAATGAGCAGTTCTTC. The chain combines TRBV11-1 with TRBJ2-1; TRBD2 agrees at 14 bases. V was pared by 5 bases and J by 0 bases, with 15 bases of the junction left unmatched. This CDR3 is 21 amino acids long. Germline lookup yields CDR1 SGHAT and CDR2 FQDESV (reference sequence).

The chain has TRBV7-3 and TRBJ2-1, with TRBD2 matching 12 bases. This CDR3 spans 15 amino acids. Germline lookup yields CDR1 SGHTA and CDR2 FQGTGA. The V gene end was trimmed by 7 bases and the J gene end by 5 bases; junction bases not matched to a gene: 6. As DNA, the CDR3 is TGTGCCAGCAAACCCGGGACTAGCGGGCACAATGAGCAGTTCTTC. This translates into CASKPGTSGHNEQFF. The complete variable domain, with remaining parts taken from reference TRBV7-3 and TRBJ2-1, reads GAGVSQTPSNKVTEKGKYVELRCDPISGHTALYWYRQSLGQGPEFLIYFQGTGAADDSGLPNDRFFAVRPEGSVSTLKIQRTERGDSAVYLCASKPGTSGHNEQFFGPGTRLTVL.

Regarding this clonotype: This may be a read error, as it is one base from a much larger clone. As DNA, the CDR3 is TGTGCCAGCAGTTGGGAGGGGAACACTGAAGCTTTCTTT. As protein: CASSWEGNTEAFF. The chain couples TRBV12-3 or TRBV12-4 to TRBJ1-1; D is ambiguous. The CDR3 has 13 residues. With 4 bases removed from V and 1 base from J, the gap between germline ends came to 7 bases.

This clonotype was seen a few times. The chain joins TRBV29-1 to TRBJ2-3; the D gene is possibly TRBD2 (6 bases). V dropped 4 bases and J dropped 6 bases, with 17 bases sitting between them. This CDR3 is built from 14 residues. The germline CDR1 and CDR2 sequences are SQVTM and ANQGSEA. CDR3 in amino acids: CSVGSGVGADTQYF. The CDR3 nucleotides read TGCAGCGTTGGTAGCGGAGTAGGGGCGGATACGCAGTATTTT.

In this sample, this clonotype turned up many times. The CDR3 loop is CASSTQMGQQFF. The CDR3 bases are TGTGCCAGCAGCACCCAAATGGGTCAGCAGTTCTTC. The chain combines TRBV7-3 with TRBJ2-1; D is uncertain. Germline-derived CDR1 and CDR2 are SGHTA and FQGTGA. The V gene lost 5 bases and the J gene lost 11 bases, with 13 bases spanning the gap. This CDR3 is 12 amino acids long.

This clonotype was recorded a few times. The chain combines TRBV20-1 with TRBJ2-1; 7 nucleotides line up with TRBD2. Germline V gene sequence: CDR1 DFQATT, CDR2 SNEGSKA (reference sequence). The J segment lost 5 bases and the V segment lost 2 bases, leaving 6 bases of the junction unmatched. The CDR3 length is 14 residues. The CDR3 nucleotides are TGCAGTGCTAGACCCCGGGACTATAACAATGAGCAGTTCTTC. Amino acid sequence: CSARPRDYNNEQFF.

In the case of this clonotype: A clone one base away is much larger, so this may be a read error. The CDR3 spells CASSLRTNIQFF. The CDR3 coding sequence is TGTGCCAGCAGTCTTCGAACGAACATTCAGTTCTTC. The chain combines TRBV6-2 or TRBV6-3 with TRBJ2-1; D unclear. CDR3 length: 12 residues. V lost 5 bases and J lost 13, with 15 bases in between. In germline, CDR1 is MNHEY, CDR2 SVGEGT.

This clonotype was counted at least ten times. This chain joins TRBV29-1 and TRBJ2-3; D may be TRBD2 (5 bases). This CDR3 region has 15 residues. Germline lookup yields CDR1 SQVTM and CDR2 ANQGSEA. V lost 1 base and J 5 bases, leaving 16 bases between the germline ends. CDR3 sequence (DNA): TGCAGCGTTGAAGCCTCGCTGGGAGTCAGAGATACGCAGTATTTT. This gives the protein CSVEASLGVRDTQYF.

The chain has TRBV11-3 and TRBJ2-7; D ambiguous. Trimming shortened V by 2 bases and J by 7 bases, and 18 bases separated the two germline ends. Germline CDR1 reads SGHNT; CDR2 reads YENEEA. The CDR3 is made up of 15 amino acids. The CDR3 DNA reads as TGTGCCAGCAGCTTACTGGGGTCGCTCTACAATGAGCAGTACTTC. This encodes CASSLLGSLYNEQYF.

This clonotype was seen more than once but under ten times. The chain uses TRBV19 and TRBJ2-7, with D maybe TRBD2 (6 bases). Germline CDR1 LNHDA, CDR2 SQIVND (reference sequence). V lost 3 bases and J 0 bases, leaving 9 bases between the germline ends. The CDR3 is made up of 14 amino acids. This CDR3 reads CASSIREDSYEQYF. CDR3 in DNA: TGTGCCAGTAGTATCAGGGAGGACTCCTACGAGCAGTACTTC.

The CDR3 region has the DNA TGTGCCAGCAGTCGGACTAGCGGGAGGCCACGTAATATTGGGGATACGCAGTATTTT. Encoded protein: CASSRTSGRPRNIGDTQYF. The genes are TRBV27 and TRBJ2-3; 14 nucleotides agree with TRBD2. V dropped 5 bases and J dropped 6; count of bases not matched to a gene: 16. The CDR3 length is 19 residues. Germline loops: CDR1 MNHEY, CDR2 SMNVEV (reference sequence).

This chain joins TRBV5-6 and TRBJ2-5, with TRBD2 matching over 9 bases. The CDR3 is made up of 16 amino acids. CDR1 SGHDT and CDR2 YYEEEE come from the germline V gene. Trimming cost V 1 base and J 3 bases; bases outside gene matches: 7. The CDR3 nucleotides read TGTGCCAGCAGCTTGTCACAAGGCGGGAGGGAAGAGACCCAGTACTTC. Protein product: CASSLSQGGREETQYF.

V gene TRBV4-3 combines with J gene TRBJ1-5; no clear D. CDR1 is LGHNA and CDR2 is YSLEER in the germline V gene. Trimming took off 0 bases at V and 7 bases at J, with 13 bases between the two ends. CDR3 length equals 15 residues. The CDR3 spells CASSQDRRVWQPQHF. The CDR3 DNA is TGCGCCAGCAGCCAAGACCGAAGGGTATGGCAGCCCCAGCATTTT.

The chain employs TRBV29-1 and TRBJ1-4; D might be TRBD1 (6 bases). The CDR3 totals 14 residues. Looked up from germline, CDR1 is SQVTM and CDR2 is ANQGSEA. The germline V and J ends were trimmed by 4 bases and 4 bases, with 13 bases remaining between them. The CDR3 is CSVAPTGLNEKLFF. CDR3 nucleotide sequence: TGCAGCGTTGCCCCGACAGGTCTTAATGAAAAACTGTTTTTT.

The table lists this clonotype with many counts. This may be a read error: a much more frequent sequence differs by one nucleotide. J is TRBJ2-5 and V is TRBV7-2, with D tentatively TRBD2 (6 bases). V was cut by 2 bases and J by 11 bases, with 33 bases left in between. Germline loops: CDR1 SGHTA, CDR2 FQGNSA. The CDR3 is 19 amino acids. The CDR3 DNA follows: TGTGCCAGCAGCTTAAGGGGTTTGGGAGAGCGGGCCTCCAACAATGAGCAGTACTTC. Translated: CASSLRGLGERASNNEQYF. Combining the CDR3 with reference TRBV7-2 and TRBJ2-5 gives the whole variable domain GAGVSQSPSNKVTEKGKDVELRCDPISGHTALYWYRQSLGQGLEFLIYFQGNSAPDKSGLPSDRFSAERTGGSVSTLTIQRTQQEDSAVYLCASSLRGLGERASNNEQYFGPGTRLLVL.

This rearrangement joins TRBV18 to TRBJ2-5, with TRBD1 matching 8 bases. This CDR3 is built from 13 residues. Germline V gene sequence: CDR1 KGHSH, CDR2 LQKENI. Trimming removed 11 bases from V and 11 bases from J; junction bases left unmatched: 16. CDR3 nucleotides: TGTGCCGGCCTTGGACAGGGCGAAATTGAGCAGTACTTC. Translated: CAGLGQGEIEQYF. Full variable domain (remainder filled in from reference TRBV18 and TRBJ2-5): NAGVMQNPRHLVRRRGQEARLRCSPMKGHSHVYWYRQLPEEGLKFMVYLQKENIIDESGMPKERFSAEFPKEGPSILRIQQVVRGDSAAYFCAGLGQGEIEQYFGPGTRLLVL.

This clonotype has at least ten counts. As DNA, the CDR3 is TGTGCCAGCACCCATGGACACCGCTACGAGCAGTACTTC. Translation gives CASTHGHRYEQYF. The chain joins TRBV21-1 to TRBJ2-7; the tabulated D call, TRBD1, remains unverified against the DNA. TRBV21-1 is shown as a pseudogene. The CDR3 consists of 13 residues.

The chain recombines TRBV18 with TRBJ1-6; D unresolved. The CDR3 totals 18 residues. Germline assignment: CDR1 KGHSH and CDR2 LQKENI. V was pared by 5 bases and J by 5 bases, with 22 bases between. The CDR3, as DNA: TGTGCCAGCTCATCGACCACTTTTAAATCTCTCCATAATTCACCCCTCCACTTT. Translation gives CASSSTTFKSLHNSPLHF.

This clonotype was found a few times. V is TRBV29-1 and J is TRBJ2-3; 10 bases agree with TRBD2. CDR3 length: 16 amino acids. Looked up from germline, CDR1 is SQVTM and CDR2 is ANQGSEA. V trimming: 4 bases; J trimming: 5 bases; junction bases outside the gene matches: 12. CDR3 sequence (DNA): TGCAGCGTTGGGGGAAGCGGGAGGGCTTTTAGAGATACGCAGTATTTT. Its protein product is CSVGGSGRAFRDTQYF.

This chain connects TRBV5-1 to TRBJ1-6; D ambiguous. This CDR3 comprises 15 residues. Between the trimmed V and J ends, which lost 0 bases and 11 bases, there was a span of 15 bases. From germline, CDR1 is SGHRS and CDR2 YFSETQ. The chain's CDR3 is CASSLAEGRGTPLHF. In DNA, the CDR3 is TGCGCCAGCAGCTTGGCCGAAGGCCGTGGGACACCCCTCCACTTT.

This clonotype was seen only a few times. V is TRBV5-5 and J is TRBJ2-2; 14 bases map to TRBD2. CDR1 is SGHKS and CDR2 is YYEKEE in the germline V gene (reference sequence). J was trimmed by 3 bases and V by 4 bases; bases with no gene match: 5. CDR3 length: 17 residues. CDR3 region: CASSRLAGGSDTGELFF. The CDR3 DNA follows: TGTGCCAGCAGCAGACTAGCGGGAGGGTCCGACACCGGGGAGCTGTTTTTT. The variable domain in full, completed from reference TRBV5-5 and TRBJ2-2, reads DAGVTQSPTHLIKTRGQQVTLRCSPISGHKSVSWYQQVLGQGPQFIFQYYEKEERGRGNFPDRFSARQFPNYSSELNVNALLLGDSALYLCASSRLAGGSDTGELFFGEGSRLTVL.